Listed here are 2 T cell receptor beta chains from one sample, sequenced in a study of cytomegalovirus exposure and HLA in healthy donors. The PCR used 60 Vbeta and 13 Jbeta primers. Sequenced by immunoSEQ multiplex PCR; TCRdb stores in-frame clones only, minus some. The repertoire holds under 130,000 clones, 79% seen once, with around 3.1% in the top ten. Sample: PBMCs. The receptors were sampled from a woman in her thirties or forties in good health and CMV-seronegative.

The rearrangement joins TRBV4-3 to TRBJ1-4; D ambiguous. The CDR3 spans 13 residues. Trimming cost V 0 bases and J 11 bases, with 10 bases left between them. Germline CDR1 LGHNA, CDR2 YSLEER. The CDR3 loop is CASSQDPPGKLFF. CDR3 bases: TGCGCCAGCAGCCAAGATCCCCCCGGGAAACTGTTTTTT.

The rearrangement joins TRBV7-2 to TRBJ1-4, with 9 nucleotides matching TRBD1. The V gene end was trimmed by 5 bases and the J gene end by 10 bases; junction bases not matched to a gene: 5. Germline CDR1 and CDR2: SGHTA and FQGNSA. The CDR3 covers 13 residues. In DNA, the CDR3 is TGTGCCAGCAGCCAACGACAGGGGGGAAAACTGTTTTTT. This gives the protein CASSQRQGGKLFF.